This T cell receptor (beta chain) was sequenced in a study of blood T cell repertoires in COVID-19. Study information: Material from acute and convalescent COVID-19 was sourced from the United States, Italy and Spain. T cells, B-cell-depleted T cells, or PBMCs supplied cDNA or gDNA.

Methods used by the authors: Researchers report that nucleated cell counts were estimated from reference gene primer amplification. Clones were sequenced by immunoSEQ multiplex PCR, and TCRdb holds only the in-frame ones, with some missing. Clone size and the V and J calls come from that table; the DNA yielded D and trimming. This sample has some 250,000 clones, with about four fifths found just once. With 6 bases removed from V and 4 bases from J, the gap between germline ends came to 10 bases. CDR1 MDHEN and CDR2 SYDVKM come from the germline V gene. This CDR3 spans 12 amino acids. Sequenced material: peripheral blood. The source of this sequence is a woman younger than 35 with acute or convalescent COVID-19. V and J are TRBV28 and TRBJ2-7; no clear D. CDR3 in amino acids: CASSYLGYEQYF. Written as DNA, the CDR3 is TGTGCCAGCAGCTACCTAGGTTACGAGCAGTACTTC.